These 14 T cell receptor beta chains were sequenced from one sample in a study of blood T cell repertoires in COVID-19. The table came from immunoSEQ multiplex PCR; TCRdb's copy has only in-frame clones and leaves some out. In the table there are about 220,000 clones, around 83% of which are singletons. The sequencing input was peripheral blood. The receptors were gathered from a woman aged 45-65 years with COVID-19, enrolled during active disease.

CDR3 region: CASSRGDSRVDTQYF. In DNA, the CDR3 is TGTGCCAGCAGCCGAGGGGACTCACGGGTAGATACGCAGTATTTT. The V and J genes are TRBV5-6 and TRBJ2-3; weak D call: TRBD2 (6 bases). The germline gives CDR1 SGHDT, CDR2 YYEEEE. V was cut by 4 bases and J by 5 bases, with 17 bases left in between. There are 15 residues in the CDR3.

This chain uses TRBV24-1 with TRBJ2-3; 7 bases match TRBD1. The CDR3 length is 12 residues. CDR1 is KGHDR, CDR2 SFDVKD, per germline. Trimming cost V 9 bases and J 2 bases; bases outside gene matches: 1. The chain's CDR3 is CATGTDTDTQYF. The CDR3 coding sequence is TGTGCCACCGGGACAGACACAGATACGCAGTATTTT.

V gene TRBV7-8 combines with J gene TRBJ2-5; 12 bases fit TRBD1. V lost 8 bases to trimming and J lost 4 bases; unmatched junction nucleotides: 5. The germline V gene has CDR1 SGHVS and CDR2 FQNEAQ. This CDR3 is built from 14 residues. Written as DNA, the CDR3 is TGTGCCAGCGCCGGGACAGGGGGCGGAGAGACCCAGTACTTC. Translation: CASAGTGGGETQYF. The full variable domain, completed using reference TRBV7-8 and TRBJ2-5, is GAGVSQSPRYKVAKRGQDVALRCDPISGHVSLFWYQQALGQGPEFLTYFQNEAQLDKSGLPSDRFFAERPEGSVSTLKIQRTQQEDSAVYLCASAGTGGGETQYFGPGTRLLVL.

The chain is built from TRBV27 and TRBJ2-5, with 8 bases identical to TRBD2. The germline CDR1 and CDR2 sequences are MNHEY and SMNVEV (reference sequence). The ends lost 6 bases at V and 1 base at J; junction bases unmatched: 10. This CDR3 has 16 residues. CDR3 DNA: TGTGCCAGCAGCTCTATCCGGCGGGGGGCCCAAGAGACCCAGTACTTC. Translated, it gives CASSSIRRGAQETQYF.

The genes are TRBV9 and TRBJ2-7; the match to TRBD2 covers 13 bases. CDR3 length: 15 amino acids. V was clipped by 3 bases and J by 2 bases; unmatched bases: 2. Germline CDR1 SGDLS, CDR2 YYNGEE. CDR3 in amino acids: CASSELAGGPYEQYF. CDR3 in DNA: TGTGCCAGCAGCGAACTAGCGGGGGGGCCCTACGAGCAGTACTTC.

Here the CDR3 reads CASSPPSRVGEAFF. The CDR3 DNA follows: TGTGCCAGCAGTCCTCCTTCCCGGGTGGGTGAAGCTTTCTTT. The chain links TRBV28 to TRBJ1-1; D uncertain. CDR3 size: 14 residues. The ends were cut back, 5 bases at V and 7 bases at J, with 17 bases in the middle. The V gene's germline CDR1 is MDHEN and CDR2 SYDVKM.

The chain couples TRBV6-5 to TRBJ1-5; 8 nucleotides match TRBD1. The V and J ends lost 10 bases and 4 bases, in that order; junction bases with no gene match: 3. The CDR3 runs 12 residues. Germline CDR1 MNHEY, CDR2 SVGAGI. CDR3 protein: CATQGGNQPQHF. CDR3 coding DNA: TGTGCCACACAGGGGGGGAATCAGCCCCAGCATTTT.

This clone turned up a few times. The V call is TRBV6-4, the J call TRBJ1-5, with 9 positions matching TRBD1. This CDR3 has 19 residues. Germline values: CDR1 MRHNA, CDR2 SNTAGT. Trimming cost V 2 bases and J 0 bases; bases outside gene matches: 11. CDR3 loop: CASSDPGRDRVYSNQPQHF. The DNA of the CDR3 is TGTGCCAGCAGTGACCCCGGCCGGGACAGGGTTTATAGCAATCAGCCCCAGCATTTT.

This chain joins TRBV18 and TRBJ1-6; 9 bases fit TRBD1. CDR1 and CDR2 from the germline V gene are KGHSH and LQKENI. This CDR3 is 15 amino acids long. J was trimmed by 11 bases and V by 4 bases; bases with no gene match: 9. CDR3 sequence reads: CASSQTGQGLPPLHF. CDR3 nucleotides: TGTGCCAGCTCACAGACGGGACAGGGCCTCCCACCCCTCCACTTT.

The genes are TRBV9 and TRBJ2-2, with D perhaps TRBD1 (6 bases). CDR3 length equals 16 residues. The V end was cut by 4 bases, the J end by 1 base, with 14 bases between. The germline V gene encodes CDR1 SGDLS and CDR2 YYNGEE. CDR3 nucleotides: TGTGCCAGCAGCCCCCGGACAGCCCTGAACACCGGGGAGCTGTTTTTT. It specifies CASSPRTALNTGELFF.

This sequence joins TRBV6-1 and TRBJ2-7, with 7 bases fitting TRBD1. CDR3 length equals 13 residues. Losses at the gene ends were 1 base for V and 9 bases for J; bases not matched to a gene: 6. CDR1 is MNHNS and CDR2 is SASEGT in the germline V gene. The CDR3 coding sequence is TGTGCCAGCAGTGAAGAGGCCAGGGGGAGGCAGTACGTC. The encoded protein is CASSEEARGRQYV.

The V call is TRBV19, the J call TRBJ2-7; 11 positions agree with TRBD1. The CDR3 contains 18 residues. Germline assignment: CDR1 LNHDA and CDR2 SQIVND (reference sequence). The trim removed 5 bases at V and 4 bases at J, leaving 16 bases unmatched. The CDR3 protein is CASSPGQGAGPGGYEQYF. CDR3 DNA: TGTGCCAGTAGTCCCGGACAGGGGGCGGGTCCGGGGGGATACGAGCAGTACTTC.

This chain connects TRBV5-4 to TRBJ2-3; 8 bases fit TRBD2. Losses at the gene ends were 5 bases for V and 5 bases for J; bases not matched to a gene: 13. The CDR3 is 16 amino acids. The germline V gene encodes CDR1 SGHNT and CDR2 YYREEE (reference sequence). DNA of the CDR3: TGTGCCAGCAGTGCTGTCGGGGGGGCCGGAAGAGATACGCAGTATTTT. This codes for CASSAVGGAGRDTQYF.

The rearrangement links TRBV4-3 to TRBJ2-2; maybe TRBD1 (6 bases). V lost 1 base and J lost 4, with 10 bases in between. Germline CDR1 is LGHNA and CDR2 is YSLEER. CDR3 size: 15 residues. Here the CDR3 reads CASSQAGTSTGELFF. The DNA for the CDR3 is TGCGCCAGCAGCCAAGCAGGGACATCCACCGGGGAGCTGTTTTTT.